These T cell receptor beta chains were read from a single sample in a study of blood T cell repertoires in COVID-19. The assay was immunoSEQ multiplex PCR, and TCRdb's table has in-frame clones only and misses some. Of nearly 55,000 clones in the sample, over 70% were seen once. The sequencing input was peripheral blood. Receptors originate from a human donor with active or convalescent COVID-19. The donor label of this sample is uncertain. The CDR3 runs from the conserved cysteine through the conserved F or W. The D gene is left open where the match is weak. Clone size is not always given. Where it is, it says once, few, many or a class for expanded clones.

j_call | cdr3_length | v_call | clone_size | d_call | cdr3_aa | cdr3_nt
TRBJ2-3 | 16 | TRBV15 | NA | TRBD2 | CATSRGTSPRTDTQYF | TGTGCCACCAGCAGAGGGACTAGCCCTCGCACAGATACGCAGTATTTT
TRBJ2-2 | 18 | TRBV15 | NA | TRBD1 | CATSRGFAGGRNTGELFF | TGTGCCACCAGCAGAGGCTTTGCAGGGGGCAGGAACACCGGGGAGCTGTTTTTT
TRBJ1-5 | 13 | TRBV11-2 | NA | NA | CASSLSPQQPQHF | TGTGCCAGCAGCTTATCTCCACAGCAGCCCCAGCATTTT
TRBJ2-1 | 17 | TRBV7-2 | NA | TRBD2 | CASSFVAGGSSYNEQFF | TGTGCCAGCAGCTTCGTAGCGGGAGGGAGCTCCTACAATGAGCAGTTCTTC
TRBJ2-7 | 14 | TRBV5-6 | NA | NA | CASSTGSKTYEQYF | TGTGCCAGCAGTACAGGTTCGAAGACCTACGAGCAGTACTTC
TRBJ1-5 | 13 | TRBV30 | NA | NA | CAWSVRENQPQHF | TGTGCCTGGAGTGTGAGAGAGAATCAGCCCCAGCATTTT
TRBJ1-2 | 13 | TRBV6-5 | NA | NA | CASSHEALYGYTF | TGTGCCAGCAGCCACGAGGCTCTCTATGGCTACACCTTC
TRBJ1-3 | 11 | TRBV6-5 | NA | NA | CARTGGNTIYF | TGTGCCAGGACAGGCGGAAACACCATATATTTT
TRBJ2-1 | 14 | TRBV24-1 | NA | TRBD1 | CATSRQGAENEQFF | TGTGCCACCAGTCGACAGGGGGCAGAAAATGAGCAGTTCTTC
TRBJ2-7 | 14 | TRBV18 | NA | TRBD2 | CASNGLAGTYEQYF | TGTGCCAGCAACGGACTAGCGGGAACCTACGAGCAGTACTTC
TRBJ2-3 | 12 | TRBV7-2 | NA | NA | CASSPFRGTQYF | TGTGCCAGCAGCCCGTTCCGAGGTACGCAGTATTTT
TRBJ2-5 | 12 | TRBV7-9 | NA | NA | CASSLASETQYF | TGTGCCAGCAGCTTAGCGTCGGAGACCCAGTACTTC
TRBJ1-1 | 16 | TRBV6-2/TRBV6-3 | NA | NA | CASSYGGQSEYTEAFF | TGTGCCAGCAGTTACGGAGGGCAATCGGAGTACACTGAAGCTTTCTTT
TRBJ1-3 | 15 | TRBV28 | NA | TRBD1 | CASSFQGGAGNTIYF | TGTGCCAGCAGTTTTCAGGGGGGAGCTGGAAACACCATATATTTT
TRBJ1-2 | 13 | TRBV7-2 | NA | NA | CASSRGLTSGYTF | TGTGCCAGCAGCAGAGGACTGACAAGTGGCTACACCTTC
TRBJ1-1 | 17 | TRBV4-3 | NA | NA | CASSQVPVADMNTEAFF | TGCGCCAGCAGCCAAGTACCCGTGGCGGACATGAACACTGAAGCTTTCTTT
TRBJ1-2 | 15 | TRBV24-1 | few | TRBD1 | CATSDRRDRVSRYTF | TGTGCCACCAGTGATAGAAGGGACAGGGTGTCCCGCTACACCTTC
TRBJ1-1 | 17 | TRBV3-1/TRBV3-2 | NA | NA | CASSQDLTVHPNTEAFF | TGTGCCAGCAGCCAAGATCTGACAGTACACCCGAACACTGAAGCTTTCTTT
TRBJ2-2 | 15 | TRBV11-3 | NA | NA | CASSRGRQNTGELFF | TGTGCCAGCAGCAGGGGTCGGCAGAACACCGGGGAGCTGTTTTTT
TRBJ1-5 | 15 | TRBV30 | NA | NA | CAWSNTGNPNQPQHF | TGTGCCTGGAGTAATACAGGGAACCCTAATCAGCCCCAGCATTTT
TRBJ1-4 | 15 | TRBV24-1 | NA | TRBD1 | CATSDRGQGGEKLFF | TGTGCCACCAGTGACCGAGGACAGGGAGGGGAAAAACTGTTTTTT
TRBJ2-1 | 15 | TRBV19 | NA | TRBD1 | CASSPGTGYGNEQFF | TGTGCCAGTAGTCCCGGGACAGGGTACGGCAATGAGCAGTTCTTC
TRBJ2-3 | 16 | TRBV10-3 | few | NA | CAISESRLESTDTQYF | TGTGCCATCAGTGAGTCAAGGCTGGAGAGCACAGATACGCAGTATTTT
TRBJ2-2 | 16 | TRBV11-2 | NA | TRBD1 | CASSLRTGGGTGELFF | TGTGCCAGCAGCTTACGGACAGGGGGCGGCACCGGGGAGCTGTTTTTT
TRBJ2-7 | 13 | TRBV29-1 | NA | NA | CSVVAGIPYEQYF | TGCAGCGTTGTGGCAGGGATCCCCTACGAGCAGTACTTC
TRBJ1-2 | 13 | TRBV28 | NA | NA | CASRLDSFYGYTF | TGTGCCAGCAGACTCGACAGTTTCTATGGCTACACCTTC
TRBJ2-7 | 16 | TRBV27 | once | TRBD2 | CASSLLAGGPLREQYF | TGTGCCAGCAGTTTATTAGCGGGAGGGCCCCTAAGGGAGCAGTACTTC
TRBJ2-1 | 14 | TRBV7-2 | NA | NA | CASSLDGVYNEQFF | TGTGCCAGCAGCTTAGACGGGGTGTACAATGAGCAGTTCTTC
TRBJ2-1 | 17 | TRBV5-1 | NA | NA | CASSLGEGPGGPFEQFF | TGCGCCAGCAGCTTGGGAGAAGGACCCGGGGGGCCCTTTGAGCAGTTCTTC
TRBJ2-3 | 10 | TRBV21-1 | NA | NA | CWGGTDTQYF | TGTTGGGGGGGCACAGATACGCAGTATTTT
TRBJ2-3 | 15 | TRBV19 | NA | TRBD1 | CASRLTGVSTDTQYF | TGTGCCAGTAGACTAACAGGGGTTAGCACAGATACGCAGTATTTT
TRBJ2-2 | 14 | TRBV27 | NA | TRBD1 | CASSWGQGPGELFF | TGTGCCAGCAGTTGGGGACAGGGACCCGGGGAGCTGTTTTTT
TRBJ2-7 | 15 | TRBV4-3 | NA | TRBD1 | CASSRTGERSYEQYF | TGCGCCAGCAGTCGCACAGGGGAGCGGTCCTACGAGCAGTACTTC
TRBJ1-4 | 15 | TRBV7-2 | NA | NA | CASSLGPDSSEKLFF | TGTGCCAGCAGCTTAGGCCCGGACAGTAGCGAAAAACTGTTTTTT
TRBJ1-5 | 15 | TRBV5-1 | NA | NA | CASSLLGQNNQPQHF | TGCGCCAGCAGCTTGCTGGGACAAAACAATCAGCCCCAGCATTTT
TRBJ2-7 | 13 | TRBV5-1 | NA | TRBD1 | CASSPEQGREQYF | TGCGCCAGCAGCCCCGAACAGGGGCGCGAGCAGTACTTC
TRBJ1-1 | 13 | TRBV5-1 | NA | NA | CASRVDGNTEAFF | TGCGCCAGCCGGGTTGACGGGAACACTGAAGCTTTCTTT
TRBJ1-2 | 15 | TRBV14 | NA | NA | CASSPRQAAADGYTF | TGTGCCAGCAGCCCCAGACAGGCGGCTGCCGACGGCTACACCTTC
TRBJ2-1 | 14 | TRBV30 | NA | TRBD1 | CAWSVGQGYNEQFF | TGTGCCTGGAGTGTGGGACAGGGATACAATGAGCAGTTCTTC
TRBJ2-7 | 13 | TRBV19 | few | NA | CASGDKSSYEQYF | TGTGCCAGTGGGGACAAGAGCTCCTACGAGCAGTACTTC
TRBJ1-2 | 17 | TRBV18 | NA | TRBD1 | CASSLGTGRIGVRGYTF | TGTGCCAGCTCTCTCGGGACAGGGAGGATTGGAGTACGTGGCTACACCTTC